One and the same sample provided the 27 T cell receptor beta chains below, sequenced in a study of early T cells in non-severe SARS-CoV-2 infection. TCRdb reprocessed the 5' RACE reads with MiXCR, giving one entry per CDR3 protein. The table shows 62,000 or so distinct CDR3 sequences, with less than 9.5% occurring only once. Sequenced material: whole blood, taken at baseline. The receptor source for this set is an adult who was a healthcare worker with PCR-confirmed SARS-CoV-2 infection or an uninfected control (not recorded which).

This clonotype was seen a handful of times. This sequence joins TRBV5-7 and TRBJ2-5; D might be TRBD1 (6 bases). TRBV5-7 is identified as an open reading frame with a role that is uncertain. The CDR3 consists of 15 residues. The ends were cut back, 3 bases at V and 5 bases at J, with 17 bases in the middle. DNA for the CDR3: TGTGCCAGCAGCTGGGACATCCAAAAACGGGAGACCCAGTACTTC. It specifies CASSWDIQKRETQYF.

This clonotype is termed medium-sized (0.01 to 0.1%). The chain has TRBV7-8 and TRBJ2-2; 13 bases map to TRBD2. The CDR3 runs to 18 residues. V lost 5 bases to trimming and J lost 3 bases; unmatched junction nucleotides: 9. Germline CDR1 and CDR2: SGHVS and FQNEAQ. The CDR3 here is CASSDVGLAGYDTGELFF. The CDR3 DNA reads TGTGCCAGCAGCGACGTGGGACTAGCGGGGTACGACACCGGGGAGCTGTTTTTT.

There are many counts of this clonotype. The V call is TRBV20-1, the J call TRBJ2-3; the D is unclear. The ends were cut back, 3 bases at V and 4 bases at J, with 8 bases in the middle. This CDR3 contains 12 residues. The germline CDR1 and CDR2 sequences are DFQATT and SNEGSKA (reference sequence). The CDR3, as DNA: TGCAGTGCTAGGGCGCGAGCAGATACGCAGTATTTT. Translated, it gives CSARARADTQYF.

The chain has TRBV9 and TRBJ2-7; tentative D call: TRBD1 (6 bases). V was cut by 0 bases and J by 7 bases, with 17 bases left in between. This CDR3 contains 15 residues. Looked up from germline, CDR1 is SGDLS and CDR2 is YYNGEE. This CDR3 is CASSVVGGPDIEQYF. The CDR3 nucleotides are TGTGCCAGCAGCGTAGTAGGGGGACCGGATATTGAGCAGTACTTC. Filled out from reference TRBV9 and TRBJ2-7, the complete variable domain reads DSGVTQTPKHLITATGQRVTLRCSPRSGDLSVYWYQQSLDQGLQFLIQYYNGEERAKGNILERFSAQQFPDLHSELNLSSLELGDSALYFCASSVVGGPDIEQYFGPGTRLTVT.

This clonotype occurred a few times. The chain couples TRBV4-1 to TRBJ1-1; no reliable D call. CDR3 size: 13 residues. The germline gives CDR1 MGHRA, CDR2 YSYEKL. V shed 2 bases and J shed 6 bases, with 10 bases lying between them. As DNA, the CDR3 is TGCGCCAGCAGCCAATACCCGACGGCTGAAGCTTTCTTT. This gives the protein CASSQYPTAEAFF.

In this sample, this clonotype turned up a few times. The chain uses TRBV6-6 and TRBJ1-5; a weak D match, TRBD1 (6 bases). V was cut by 7 bases and J by 4 bases, with 17 bases left in between. Germline V CDR1 and CDR2: MNHNY, SVGAGI (reference sequence). This CDR3 contains 15 residues. CDR3 loop: CASKDHLQGNQPQHF. DNA of the CDR3: TGTGCCAGCAAAGACCACCTACAGGGAAATCAGCCCCAGCATTTT.

V gene TRBV20-1 combines with J gene TRBJ2-7; 7 nucleotides agree with TRBD1. The CDR3 spans 15 residues. V lost 1 base, J lost 5 bases, and 11 bases stayed unmatched. CDR1 DFQATT and CDR2 SNEGSKA come from the germline V gene (reference sequence). Written as DNA, the CDR3 is TGCAGTGCTAGAGCAGGACAGGACCTTCTCCACGAGCAGTACTTC. It yields the protein CSARAGQDLLHEQYF.

This clonotype was detected only a few times. The chain joins TRBV4-3 to TRBJ2-5; 7 bases match TRBD2. V lost 0 bases, J lost 5 bases, and 9 bases stayed unmatched. The CDR3 totals 16 residues. Per germline, CDR1 LGHNA and CDR2 YSLEER. CDR3 region: CASSQDFAGVEETQYF. In DNA form, the CDR3 reads TGCGCCAGCAGCCAAGATTTTGCGGGAGTGGAGGAGACCCAGTACTTC.

This clonotype was counted at least ten times. This chain connects TRBV18 to TRBJ1-1; a possible D gene is TRBD1 (5 bases). The germline V and J ends were trimmed by 6 bases and 3 bases, with 14 bases remaining between them. The germline V gene encodes CDR1 KGHSH and CDR2 LQKENI. CDR3 length: 14 amino acids. CDR3 DNA: TGTGCCAGCTCGATGGCCGTGGGGGACACTGAAGCTTTCTTT. Translating it yields CASSMAVGDTEAFF.

This clonotype was seen a few times. The V and J genes are TRBV30 and TRBJ2-7, with D possibly TRBD1 on 6 matching bases. The CDR3 is 15 amino acids. V lost 3 bases, J lost 5 bases, and 20 bases lay in between. Germline V lookup: CDR1 GTSNPN, CDR2 SVGIG (reference sequence). The CDR3 DNA reads as TGTGCCTGGAGCGGGGACAACGTAATAACCGACGAGCAGTACTTC. It translates to CAWSGDNVITDEQYF.

V is TRBV2 and J is TRBJ2-2; no definite D call. Germline CDR1 reads SNHLY; CDR2 reads FYNNEI. V lost 7 bases and J 1 base, leaving 7 bases between the germline ends. The CDR3 length is 13 residues. CDR3 DNA: TGTGCCAGCACCCAGCAGAACACCGGGGAGCTGTTTTTT. As protein: CASTQQNTGELFF.

There are a few counts of this clonotype. The chain combines TRBV7-6 with TRBJ2-3; no clear D gene. Trimming took off 4 bases at V and 1 base at J, with 6 bases between the two ends. This CDR3 is 13 amino acids long. The V gene's germline CDR1 is SGHVS and CDR2 FNYEAQ. The CDR3 DNA follows: TGTGCCAGCAGCTATGCGGGCACAGATACGCAGTATTTT. This translates into CASSYAGTDTQYF.

This clonotype was detected a few times. In DNA form, the CDR3 reads TGTGCCAGCAGCGCCGGACAGGGAAGTCAAGACACCATATATTTT. It specifies CASSAGQGSQDTIYF. The genes are TRBV7-9 and TRBJ1-3; TRBD1 matches at 8 bases. Germline CDR1 reads SEHNR; CDR2 reads FQNEAQ (reference sequence). The CDR3 contains 15 residues. The trim removed 5 bases at V and 8 bases at J, leaving 11 bases unmatched.

This clonotype showed up many times. This sequence joins TRBV9 and TRBJ2-1; the match to TRBD2 covers 11 bases. V gave up 0 bases and J gave up 6 bases; unmatched junction bases: 2. Germline V gene data show CDR1 as SGDLS and CDR2 as YYNGEE. The CDR3 has 15 amino acids. The CDR3 coding sequence is TGTGCCAGCAGCGTAGGGGGACTAGCGGTCAATGAGCAGTTCTTC. It yields the protein CASSVGGLAVNEQFF. Drawing the rest from reference TRBV9 and TRBJ2-1, the complete variable domain is DSGVTQTPKHLITATGQRVTLRCSPRSGDLSVYWYQQSLDQGLQFLIQYYNGEERAKGNILERFSAQQFPDLHSELNLSSLELGDSALYFCASSVGGLAVNEQFFGPGTRLTVL.

The CDR3 bases are TGTGCCAGCAGTCGTTTGGCGGGACCACCCTACAATGAGCAGTTCTTC. Protein sequence: CASSRLAGPPYNEQFF. V gene TRBV6-4 combines with J gene TRBJ2-1; the D gene is possibly TRBD2 (6 bases). V lost 5 bases, J lost 2 bases, and 16 bases lay in between. Germline-derived CDR1 and CDR2 are MRHNA and SNTAGT. The CDR3 has 16 residues.

This clonotype has more than one count but fewer than ten. The chain combines TRBV12-3 or TRBV12-4 with TRBJ2-3; no clear D gene. The CDR3 is 15 amino acids. The V end lost 6 bases, the J end lost 1 base, and 14 bases lay between the germline ends. Here the CDR3 DNA reads TGTGCCAGCAGCCCCCCGGCAGTACGCACAGATACGCAGTATTTT. Amino acids: CASSPPAVRTDTQYF.

This clonotype appeared a few times. V and J are TRBV12-3 or TRBV12-4 and TRBJ2-2; 8 bases are shared with TRBD1. V was clipped by 6 bases and J by 4 bases; unmatched bases: 10. This CDR3 has 16 amino acids. The CDR3: CASSLGTGLFTGELFF. The CDR3 region has the DNA TGTGCCAGCAGCCTCGGGACAGGTCTCTTCACCGGGGAGCTGTTTTTT.

This clonotype is medium-sized within its sample. This sequence joins TRBV6-2 or TRBV6-3 and TRBJ2-6; D is undetermined. From germline, CDR1 is MNHEY and CDR2 SVGEGT. The CDR3 spans 11 residues. Trimming cost V 5 bases and J 12 bases, with 8 bases left between them. CDR3 sequence: CASSVQFVLTF. The CDR3 DNA is TGTGCCAGCAGTGTCCAATTCGTCCTGACTTTC.

This clonotype was counted many times. The chain links TRBV18 to TRBJ2-3; D not resolved. CDR1 is KGHSH and CDR2 is LQKENI in the germline V gene. The CDR3 length is 15 residues. V lost 3 bases to trimming and J lost 0 bases, with 10 bases between them. Here the CDR3 DNA reads TGTGCCAGCTCACCTCGGAGCGTCAGCACAGATACGCAGTATTTT. It translates to CASSPRSVSTDTQYF.

DNA of the CDR3: TGTGCCAGCAGCATAGGTGGGGGACGCAGGAACAATGAGCAGTTCTTC. Amino acid sequence: CASSIGGGRRNNEQFF. This sequence joins TRBV7-2 and TRBJ2-1, with D perhaps given as TRBD1 or TRBD2 (5 bases each). Germline CDR1 SGHTA, CDR2 FQGNSA. The CDR3 loop spans 16 amino acids. V lost 5 bases and J lost 5, with 19 bases in between.

This clonotype was observed at least ten times. This chain joins TRBV29-1 and TRBJ2-1, with TRBD2 as a possible D gene (7 bases). The V gene lost 6 bases and the J gene lost 7 bases, with 22 bases spanning the gap. This CDR3 spans 15 amino acids. Germline CDR1 reads SQVTM; CDR2 reads ANQGSEA. In nucleotides, the CDR3 is TGCAGCGTCCGAGGGGGGACTAACTCCCATAATGAGCAGTTCTTC. Protein product: CSVRGGTNSHNEQFF.

Ten or more counts support this clonotype. The gene calls are TRBV7-2 and TRBJ2-1; TRBD2 agrees at 11 bases. The J segment lost 5 bases and the V segment lost 2 bases, leaving 2 bases of the junction unmatched. This CDR3 comprises 15 residues. CDR1 is SGHTA and CDR2 is FQGNSA in the germline V gene. CDR3: CASSLRLAGNNEQFF. The CDR3 region has the DNA TGTGCCAGCAGCTTAAGACTAGCGGGGAACAATGAGCAGTTCTTC.

This clonotype showed up just a few times. The chain joins TRBV29-1 to TRBJ2-5; the D gene is possibly TRBD2 (6 bases). V gave up 3 bases and J gave up 0 bases, with 17 bases separating them. Germline V gene data show CDR1 as SQVTM and CDR2 as ANQGSEA. This CDR3 has 16 amino acids. The CDR3 spells CSVEGRAGGDQETQYF. The CDR3 region has the DNA TGCAGCGTTGAGGGAAGGGCCGGAGGGGACCAAGAGACCCAGTACTTC.

This clonotype was detected many times. V gene TRBV5-1 combines with J gene TRBJ2-2, with TRBD1 identical over 10 bases. CDR1 SGHRS and CDR2 YFSETQ come from the germline V gene. J gave up 7 bases and V 4 bases, and 7 bases lay outside the gene matches. The CDR3 has 15 residues. The CDR3 protein is CASSIRTGGDGELFF. The CDR3 DNA is TGCGCCAGCAGCATAAGGACAGGGGGAGACGGGGAGCTGTTTTTT.

With respect to this clonotype: A much larger clone lies one base from this, so it may be a read error. The V gene is TRBV20-1, the J gene TRBJ2-5; TRBD2 is a possible D gene (6 bases). The CDR3 is 13 amino acids. Per germline, CDR1 DFQATT and CDR2 SNEGSKA (reference sequence). The CDR3 DNA reads TGCAGTGCCCCAAGCGGGTACCAAGAGAACCAGTACTTC. Protein sequence: CSAPSGYQENQYF.

The rearrangement joins TRBV5-4 to TRBJ2-1, with D hard to call. There are 15 residues in the CDR3. Trimming removed 2 bases at V and 2 bases at J, with 11 bases between. CDR1 SGHNT and CDR2 YYREEE come from the germline V gene (reference sequence). This CDR3 is CASSFRRGAYNEQFF. CDR3 bases: TGTGCCAGCAGCTTCAGGAGAGGCGCCTACAATGAGCAGTTCTTC.

The chain employs TRBV13 and TRBJ2-3; D might be TRBD1 (6 bases). V lost 2 bases, J lost 3 bases, and 9 bases lay in between. This CDR3 has 14 residues. In germline, CDR1 is PRHDT, CDR2 FYEKMQ (reference sequence). Written as DNA, the CDR3 is TGTGCCAGCAGCTTATTCAGGGGAACAGATACGCAGTATTTT. This gives the protein CASSLFRGTDTQYF.